The clone carrying this TCR beta chain is labeled medium-sized (0.01 to 0.1%). The data were taken from a study of early T cells in non-severe SARS-CoV-2 infection. Study context: Sequencing of bulk RNA from unsorted whole blood was done, without chain pairing.

CDR3 size: 16 residues. Germline V gene sequence: CDR1 LGHNA, CDR2 YNFKEQ. V was cut by 1 base and J by 8 bases, with 20 bases left in between. The protocol attached unique molecular identifiers to individual cDNA molecules. TCRdb passed the 5' RACE reads through MiXCR, listing each CDR3 protein once. This sample yields 70,000 to 95,000 distinct CDR3 sequences, of which 11% to 15% are seen a single time; over 9.5% belongs to the top ten. V is TRBV4-2 and J is TRBJ1-2; a weak D match, TRBD1 (5 bases). The specimen was whole blood. The clonotype was recovered from an adult who was a healthcare worker with PCR-confirmed SARS-CoV-2 infection or an uninfected control (not recorded which). CDR3 in DNA: TGTGCCAGCAGCCAAGTGCTTGGGGGGGGATCGCAAGGCTACACCTTC. Encoded protein: CASSQVLGGGSQGYTF.